Detailed here is one TCR beta chain. Its matching antigen is unknown. The V gene lost 3 bases and the J gene lost 11 bases, with 10 bases spanning the gap. This CDR3 contains 11 residues. The germline V gene encodes CDR1 SEHNR and CDR2 FQNEAQ (reference sequence). The data belong to a study of PD-1 blockade in mismatch repair-deficient tumors. Study findings and constraints: Rapid post-treatment expansion, then contraction, generally preceding radiologic response, marked tumor-resident clones.

The time point: roughly 10-day in vitro stimulation with candidate neoantigen peptide 7. Baseline for clone expansion was a parallel culture with no peptide. TCRdb's copy holds only in-frame clones and misses some; the assay was immunoSEQ multiplex PCR. The repertoire holds 7,500 to 10,000 clones, with 88% as singletons. The sequence was collected from an adult with mismatch repair-deficient cancer. The chain uses TRBV7-9 and TRBJ1-1; D might be TRBD1 (5 bases). The source was cells cultured in vitro, collected from a patient treated with pembrolizumab. CDR3 sequence reads: CASSFSREAFF. The CDR3 nucleotides are TGTGCCAGCAGCTTCTCCAGGGAGGCTTTCTTT.